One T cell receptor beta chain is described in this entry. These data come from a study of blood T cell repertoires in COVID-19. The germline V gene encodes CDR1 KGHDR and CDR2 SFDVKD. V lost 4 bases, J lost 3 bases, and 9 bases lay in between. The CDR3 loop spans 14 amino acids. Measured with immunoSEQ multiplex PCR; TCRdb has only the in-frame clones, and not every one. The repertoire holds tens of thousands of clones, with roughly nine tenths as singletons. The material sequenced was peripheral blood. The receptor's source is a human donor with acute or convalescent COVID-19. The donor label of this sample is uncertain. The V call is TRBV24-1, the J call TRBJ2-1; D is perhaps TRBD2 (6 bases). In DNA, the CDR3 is TGTGCCACCAGTGAGGCGGGGAACTACAATGAGCAGTTCTTC. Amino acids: CATSEAGNYNEQFF.